The 18 T cell receptor beta chains below were found in one sample sequenced in a study of cytomegalovirus exposure and HLA in healthy donors. The PCR made use of 60 Vbeta and 13 Jbeta primers. Repertoires were generated with immunoSEQ multiplex PCR, while TCRdb's copy carries only in-frame clones and drops some. This sample carries around 300,000 clones, roughly 90% of them seen once, and the ten largest clones take more than 2%. Sequencing was done on a sample of PBMCs. The receptor source for this set is a woman between 18 and 30 years old in good health and CMV-seronegative.

This clone was counted once. The chain combines TRBV6-5 with TRBJ2-5; TRBD2 matches at 11 bases. V shed 2 bases and J 5 bases; nucleotides not matched to a gene: 7. The germline V gene has CDR1 MNHEY and CDR2 SVGAGI. The length of the CDR3 is 16 residues. The CDR3 DNA sequence: TGTGCCAGCAGTTACACTAGCGGGGGAGGGGGGGAGACCCAGTACTTC. Protein product: CASSYTSGGGGETQYF.

The sample holds a few counts of this clone. CDR3 amino acids: CASSLAPGGYEQYF. CDR3 sequence (DNA): TGCGCCAGCAGCTTGGCCCCGGGGGGCTACGAGCAGTACTTC. The chain recombines TRBV5-1 with TRBJ2-7; 7 bases align to TRBD2. The CDR3 length is 14 residues. The junction had 3 bases not matched to a gene; V was cut back by 0 bases and J by 3 bases. Per germline, CDR1 SGHRS and CDR2 YFSETQ.

The J gene is TRBJ1-2, the V gene TRBV11-2; possibly TRBD1 for D (6 bases). The CDR3 sequence is 14 residues long. CDR1 and CDR2 from the germline V gene are SGHAT and FQNNGV. Trimming took 0 bases from V and 2 from J, leaving 7 bases between them. CDR3 DNA: TGTGCCAGCAGCTTAGAGACAGGAAACTATGGCTACACCTTC. Residues: CASSLETGNYGYTF.

The gene calls are TRBV1 and TRBJ2-3; the table assigns TRBD2, which was not confirmed against the DNA. TRBV1 is a known pseudogene. The CDR3 covers 16 residues. CDR3 amino acids: CTSSQGAGGAADTQYF. As DNA, the CDR3 is TGCACCAGCAGCCAAGGAGCGGGGGGGGCAGCAGATACGCAGTATTTT.

The CDR3 sequence is CASSPSWGGVPEAFF. As DNA, the CDR3 is TGTGCCAGCAGCCCCTCCTGGGGGGGTGTGCCTGAAGCTTTCTTT. The chain recombines TRBV9 with TRBJ1-1; the D gene is possibly TRBD1 (5 bases). CDR3 length equals 15 residues. The V and J ends lost 4 bases and 6 bases respectively, with 19 bases between them. Germline V gives CDR1 SGDLS, CDR2 YYNGEE. The whole variable domain, filled in from reference TRBV9 and TRBJ1-1, reads DSGVTQTPKHLITATGQRVTLRCSPRSGDLSVYWYQQSLDQGLQFLIQYYNGEERAKGNILERFSAQQFPDLHSELNLSSLELGDSALYFCASSPSWGGVPEAFFGQGTRLTVV.

This chain links TRBV27 with TRBJ1-1; TRBD1 aligns across 9 bases. Germline trimming cut 8 bases from V and 4 bases from J; bases unmatched to any gene: 8. The CDR3 loop spans 14 amino acids. Germline-derived CDR1 and CDR2 are MNHEY and SMNVEV (reference sequence). CDR3 sequence: CASSYRGQVTEAFF. The CDR3 bases are TGTGCCAGCTCCTACAGGGGGCAAGTCACTGAAGCTTTCTTT.

The genes are TRBV5-4 and TRBJ2-7; 7 nucleotides agree with TRBD1. Germline assignment: CDR1 SGHNT and CDR2 YYREEE (reference sequence). V gave up 4 bases and J gave up 0 bases; unmatched junction bases: 7. The CDR3 sequence is 15 residues long. CDR3 coding DNA: TGTGCCAGCAGCACCGACAGGGAGTACTCCTACGAGCAGTACTTC. It specifies CASSTDREYSYEQYF.

This rearrangement joins TRBV9 to TRBJ2-3, with D unclear. The germline V gene has CDR1 SGDLS and CDR2 YYNGEE. V was pared by 0 bases and J by 6 bases, with 8 bases between. This CDR3 contains 13 residues. CDR3 bases: TGTGCCAGCAGCGTAGACCCCGCGGATACGCAGTATTTT. It is translated as CASSVDPADTQYF.

The rearrangement uses TRBV18 and TRBJ2-7; 8 bases match TRBD1. J was trimmed by 0 bases and V by 4 bases; bases with no gene match: 8. Germline V gene sequence: CDR1 KGHSH, CDR2 LQKENI. This CDR3 has 16 amino acids. The DNA for the CDR3 is TGTGCCAGCTCACGAGGGACAGGCCAGGGCTCCTACGAGCAGTACTTC. Its translation: CASSRGTGQGSYEQYF.

This clone was seen only a few times. The chain couples TRBV23-1 to TRBJ1-6, with 10 bases identical to TRBD1. TRBV23-1 is labeled an ORF, and its function is uncertain. J gave up 2 bases and V 5 bases, and 6 bases lay outside the gene matches. The length of the CDR3 is 17 residues. CDR3: CASSETGGLAYNSPLHF. DNA of the CDR3: TGCGCCAGCAGTGAGACAGGGGGCCTGGCCTATAATTCACCCCTCCACTTT.

The chain links TRBV12-5 to TRBJ1-6, with no clear D. Trimming left V 5 bases short and J 7 bases short, with 15 bases between. The CDR3 spans 15 residues. Germline loops: CDR1 LGHNT, CDR2 FRNRAP. CDR3 residues: CASGPGGPRNSPLHF. The CDR3 DNA sequence: TGTGCTAGTGGTCCCGGAGGGCCACGGAATTCACCCCTCCACTTT. Together with reference TRBV12-5 and TRBJ1-6, the CDR3 gives the full variable domain: DARVTQTPRHKVTEMGQEVTMRCQPILGHNTVFWYRQTMMQGLELLAYFRNRAPLDDSGMPKDRFSAEMPDATLATLKIQPSEPRDSAVYFCASGPGGPRNSPLHFGNGTRLTVT.

The chain recombines TRBV11-2 with TRBJ2-5, with 7 bases lining up with TRBD1. The end of the DNA is better explained by TRBJ2-7, so the J call may be wrong. This CDR3 comprises 15 residues. Germline V lookup: CDR1 SGHAT, CDR2 FQNNGV. CDR3 amino acids: CASSLEGDRTYEQYF. The CDR3 DNA reads as TGTGCCAGCAGCTTAGAGGGGGACAGAACCTACGAGCAGTACTTC.

The chain recombines TRBV29-1 with TRBJ1-1; D is perhaps TRBD1 (6 bases). CDR1 and CDR2 (germline): SQVTM, ANQGSEA. V dropped 0 bases and J dropped 11 bases, with 19 bases sitting between them. The CDR3 contains 14 residues. The CDR3 DNA is TGCAGCGTTGAAGATATGGACACTCCCCAGGGGGCTTTCTTT. Encoded protein: CSVEDMDTPQGAFF.

The chain employs TRBV9 and TRBJ1-1; D is uncertain. The germline V gene encodes CDR1 SGDLS and CDR2 YYNGEE. The CDR3 has 14 residues. V lost 0 bases, J lost 1 base, and 7 bases lay in between. The CDR3 DNA reads TGTGCCAGCAGCGTAGACCCTAGGAACACTGAAGCTTTCTTT. Its protein is CASSVDPRNTEAFF.

This sequence joins TRBV12-5 and TRBJ2-5; tentatively, D is TRBD2 (5 bases). The V end lost 1 base, the J end lost 0 bases, and 9 bases lay between the germline ends. CDR1 and CDR2 (germline): LGHNT, FRNRAP. The CDR3 is 15 amino acids. CDR3 sequence: CASGLDTRDQETQYF. For the CDR3, the DNA is TGTGCTAGTGGTTTGGATACTAGGGACCAAGAGACCCAGTACTTC.

The gene calls are TRBV19 and TRBJ1-1; D is unresolved. The CDR3 is 13 residues long. Between the trimmed V and J ends, which lost 3 bases and 0 bases, there was a span of 5 bases. Germline CDR1 LNHDA, CDR2 SQIVND (reference sequence). CDR3 in DNA: TGTGCCAGTAGTATCCTAATGAACACTGAAGCTTTCTTT. Translation gives CASSILMNTEAFF.

The chain couples TRBV5-5 to TRBJ2-1, with a weak D call TRBD2 (6 bases). The CDR3 is 13 residues long. Trimming cost V 6 bases and J 5 bases, with 12 bases left between them. CDR1 is SGHKS and CDR2 is YYEKEE in the germline V gene (reference sequence). In nucleotides, the CDR3 is TGTGCCAGCACCCCAAGGAGGGACAATGAGCAGTTCTTC. Its protein is CASTPRRDNEQFF. The full variable domain, in which reference TRBV5-5 and TRBJ2-1 provide the parts outside the CDR3, is DAGVTQSPTHLIKTRGQQVTLRCSPISGHKSVSWYQQVLGQGPQFIFQYYEKEERGRGNFPDRFSARQFPNYSSELNVNALLLGDSALYLCASTPRRDNEQFFGPGTRLTVL.

This chain links TRBV11-2 with TRBJ2-3; 14 bases line up with TRBD2. V lost 5 bases to trimming and J lost 6 bases; unmatched junction nucleotides: 10. This CDR3 is built from 17 residues. CDR1 and CDR2 from the germline V gene are SGHAT and FQNNGV. The CDR3 loop is CASSPGVTSGGVDTQYF. The CDR3 nucleotides are TGTGCCAGCAGCCCGGGGGTGACTAGCGGGGGGGTTGATACGCAGTATTTT.